These 30 T cell receptor beta chains were sequenced from one sample in a study (dated by TCRdb to about 2015). Receptor libraries were prepared by 5' RACE. The data were produced on an Illumina MiSeq. TCRdb reprocessed the public reads (quality trimming at Q25 with fastp, clone calling with MiXCR) and kept in-frame beta chains. Entries are consolidated by CDR3 protein sequence, retaining the most common genes and DNA. Counted in this sample were some 32,000 distinct CDR3 sequences; roughly a quarter of them appeared once. The top ten clones comprise 4.3% of the sample. Sample: memory CD4+ T cells sorted from blood. The sample's cell subset or site, from its label and the paper: memory CD4+ T cells, CD4+CD45RO+CD25-. These receptors originate from a female donor with breast cancer.

This clonotype was seen a handful of times. The V gene is TRBV9, the J gene TRBJ2-1, with D tentatively TRBD1 (5 bases). The CDR3 contains 15 residues. Trimming removed 0 bases at V and 6 bases at J, with 13 bases between. Germline V gives CDR1 SGDLS, CDR2 YYNGEE. The CDR3 spells CASSVGPQVSNEQFF. DNA of the CDR3: TGTGCCAGCAGCGTAGGGCCACAGGTATCCAATGAGCAGTTCTTC.

Regarding this clonotype: A much larger clone lies a single base off, so this may be a read error. No conserved phenylalanine or tryptophan ends this CDR3, so it is likely a read error. The V call is TRBV10-3, the J call TRBJ1-2, with D perhaps TRBD1 (6 bases). The V gene's germline CDR1 is ENHRY and CDR2 SYGVKD. Trimming left V 1 base short and J 4 bases short, with 16 bases between. The CDR3 covers 16 residues. The CDR3: CAISEWERDRFYGYTY. The CDR3 bases are TGTGCCATCAGTGAGTGGGAGAGAGACAGGTTCTATGGCTACACCTAC.

This clonotype was detected a few times. The chain couples TRBV12-3 or TRBV12-4 to TRBJ2-2, with no clear D. The CDR3 sequence is 12 residues long. The V end was cut by 6 bases, the J end by 8 bases, with 10 bases between. The CDR3 here is CASSLMRGELFF. CDR3 bases: TGTGCCAGCAGCCTTATGAGAGGGGAGCTGTTTTTT.

This clonotype was counted between two and nine times. This sequence joins TRBV7-9 and TRBJ2-7; 8 bases agree with TRBD1. The CDR3 is 14 amino acids. After removal of 5 bases from V and 5 bases from J, the junction contained 8 bases not matched to a gene. Germline V gives CDR1 SEHNR, CDR2 FQNEAQ (reference sequence). In DNA, the CDR3 is TGTGCCAGCAGCCTGACAGGGGAGTTCAACGAGCAGTACTTC. It encodes CASSLTGEFNEQYF.

This clonotype has at least ten counts. The J gene is TRBJ2-1, the V gene TRBV9, with TRBD2 as a possible D gene (6 bases). V lost 4 bases to trimming and J lost 0 bases, with 14 bases between them. The germline V gene has CDR1 SGDLS and CDR2 YYNGEE. The CDR3 covers 16 residues. The CDR3 protein is CASSPLSGRSYNEQFF. DNA of the CDR3: TGTGCCAGCAGCCCCCTTAGCGGACGCTCCTACAATGAGCAGTTCTTC.

The chain employs TRBV5-5 and TRBJ2-7; D is unresolved. In germline, CDR1 is SGHKS, CDR2 YYEKEE (reference sequence). V was cut by 0 bases and J by 6 bases, with 7 bases left in between. This CDR3 comprises 12 residues. The CDR3 DNA reads as TGTGCCAGCAGCTTGGGACTCCTCGAGCAGTACTTC. This sequence encodes CASSLGLLEQYF.

Worth noting for this clonotype: Because it lacks the conserved phenylalanine or tryptophan at the end, this CDR3 is likely a read error. It is unclear where the CDR3 begins or ends on the DNA, so no DNA is shown, and the CDR3 is as TCRdb lists it. The chain combines TRBV6-2 or TRBV6-3 with TRBJ2-1; the table gives TRBD1 as D, unverified against the DNA. The CDR3 extends over 12 residues, inclusive of both ends. The germline gives CDR1 MNHEY, CDR2 SVGEGT. CDR3 amino acids: CASSLRDRDKFY.

This clonotype was seen many times. V and J are TRBV5-1 and TRBJ1-2; D is perhaps TRBD1 (5 bases). V dropped 0 bases and J dropped 8 bases, with 17 bases sitting between them. The CDR3 runs 15 residues. CDR1 is SGHRS, CDR2 YFSETQ, per germline. CDR3 residues: CASSLADSFVGGYTF. CDR3 nucleotide sequence: TGCGCCAGCAGCTTGGCCGACAGCTTCGTTGGCGGCTACACCTTC.

This clonotype has ten or more counts. The chain employs TRBV10-3 and TRBJ2-7; 9 bases line up with TRBD1. The CDR3 spans 14 residues. Germline-derived CDR1 and CDR2 are ENHRY and SYGVKD. Losses at the gene ends were 6 bases for V and 5 bases for J; bases not matched to a gene: 8. The CDR3 sequence: CAISDGDRVHEQYF. The CDR3 DNA sequence: TGTGCCATCAGCGACGGGGACAGGGTCCACGAGCAGTACTTC.

The table lists this clonotype with a count of one. The CDR3 spells CASSGSRGTYNEQFF. The DNA for the CDR3 is TGCGCCAGCAGTGGATCCAGGGGGACCTACAATGAGCAGTTCTTC. This chain joins TRBV10-1 and TRBJ2-1, with 7 bases that match TRBD1. The CDR3 loop spans 15 amino acids. Trimming removed 4 bases from V and 2 bases from J; junction bases left unmatched: 5. Germline V gene data show CDR1 as WNHNN and CDR2 as SYGVQD (reference sequence).

This clonotype has more than one count but fewer than ten. The chain joins TRBV7-3 to TRBJ1-1; unclear D gene. This CDR3 comprises 15 residues. Looked up from germline, CDR1 is SGHTA and CDR2 is FQGTGA. V gave up 1 base and J gave up 1 base, with 10 bases separating them. The CDR3 DNA reads TGTGCCAGCAGCTTAAGGTTCCGACCGAACACTGAAGCTTTCTTT. The encoded protein is CASSLRFRPNTEAFF.

At least ten counts were recorded for this clonotype. The chain has TRBV5-1 and TRBJ2-3; D possibly corresponds to TRBD2 (6 bases). Trimming stripped 3 bases from V and 5 bases from J, with 16 bases between. This CDR3 has 15 residues. Germline values: CDR1 SGHRS, CDR2 YFSETQ. Here the CDR3 reads CASSSSTGSQDTQYF. CDR3 in DNA: TGCGCCAGCAGCTCCTCCACCGGGAGTCAAGATACGCAGTATTTT. Combining the CDR3 with reference TRBV5-1 and TRBJ2-3 gives the whole variable domain KAGVTQTPRYLIKTRGQQVTLSCSPISGHRSVSWYQQTPGQGLQFLFEYFSETQRNKGNFPGRFSGRQFSNSRSEMNVSTLELGDSALYLCASSSSTGSQDTQYFGPGTRLTVL.

The rearrangement joins TRBV25-1 to TRBJ1-1, with a possible D match to TRBD1 (6 bases). Trimming removed 6 bases at V and 6 bases at J, with 14 bases between. Germline assignment: CDR1 MGHDK and CDR2 SYGVNS. The length of the CDR3 is 13 residues. CDR3 in amino acids: CASRGGAGAEAFF. The CDR3 region has the DNA TGTGCCAGCAGAGGGGGGGCCGGGGCTGAAGCTTTCTTT.

This clonotype was recorded at least ten times. The V and J genes are TRBV6-2 or TRBV6-3 and TRBJ2-7, with D perhaps TRBD2 (6 bases). Germline lookup yields CDR1 MNHEY and CDR2 SVGEGT. The CDR3 loop spans 12 amino acids. The ends were cut back, 10 bases at V and 1 base at J, with 11 bases in the middle. CDR3 DNA sequence: TGTGCCACCGGGGGAGCGTCCTACGAGCAGTACTTC. Its protein product is CATGGASYEQYF.

Ten or more counts support this clonotype. This sequence joins TRBV9 and TRBJ2-7; D call uncertain. The CDR3 is 15 residues long. Germline CDR1 and CDR2: SGDLS and YYNGEE. The V and J ends lost 2 bases and 0 bases respectively, with 12 bases between them. The CDR3: CASSVGSAISYEQYF. The CDR3 nucleotides are TGTGCCAGCAGCGTTGGGTCAGCCATCTCCTACGAGCAGTACTTC.

This clonotype appeared many times. J is TRBJ2-3 and V is TRBV27; TRBD2 might be the D (5 bases). This CDR3 is built from 13 residues. The V end was cut by 4 bases, the J end by 5 bases, with 10 bases between. Germline CDR1 MNHEY, CDR2 SMNVEV (reference sequence). The CDR3 here is CASSYKRGDTQYF. DNA for the CDR3: TGTGCCAGCAGTTATAAACGGGGAGATACGCAGTATTTT.

This chain connects TRBV7-8 to TRBJ2-1; D call uncertain. The V end was cut by 6 bases, the J end by 7 bases, with 7 bases between. Looked up from germline, CDR1 is SGHVS and CDR2 is FQNEAQ. The CDR3 contains 11 residues. The DNA for the CDR3 is TGTGCCAGCAGGTTCCGGAATGAGCAGTTCTTC. This sequence encodes CASRFRNEQFF.

The chain has TRBV7-9 and TRBJ1-1, with D unclear. The CDR3 spans 12 residues. CDR1 is SEHNR, CDR2 FQNEAQ, per germline (reference sequence). Trimming stripped 5 bases from V and 2 bases from J, with 6 bases between. The DNA of the CDR3 is TGTGCCAGCAGCCCAAGCAACACTGAAGCTTTCTTT. Translated: CASSPSNTEAFF.

This clonotype has at least ten counts. The rearrangement joins TRBV6-5 to TRBJ1-3; no definite D call. CDR1 is MNHEY, CDR2 SVGAGI, per germline. The CDR3 covers 14 residues. The V end was cut by 0 bases, the J end by 3 bases, with 6 bases between. CDR3: CASSYSAIGNTIYF. The CDR3 bases are TGTGCCAGCAGTTACTCGGCCATTGGAAACACCATATATTTT.

At least ten counts were recorded for this clonotype. This rearrangement joins TRBV27 to TRBJ2-7; D call uncertain. Trimming left V 8 bases short and J 4 bases short, with 6 bases between. CDR3 length equals 10 residues. Looked up from germline, CDR1 is MNHEY and CDR2 is SMNVEV (reference sequence). The DNA for the CDR3 is TGTGCCAGCGGCCCGTACGAGCAGTACTTC. Amino acids: CASGPYEQYF.

J is TRBJ1-6 and V is TRBV28; no clear D. The germline gives CDR1 MDHEN, CDR2 SYDVKM. Trimming pared 3 bases from V and 9 bases from J, leaving 12 bases between. The CDR3 is 14 amino acids. The CDR3: CASSFPSVSSPLHF. The DNA of the CDR3 is TGTGCCAGCAGTTTCCCTTCAGTGAGTTCACCCCTCCACTTT.

This clonotype counts as medium-sized. J is TRBJ2-1 and V is TRBV6-5; tentatively, D is TRBD1 or TRBD2 (5 bases each). CDR3 length: 13 residues. In germline, CDR1 is MNHEY, CDR2 SVGAGI. Between the trimmed V and J ends, which lost 4 bases and 4 bases, there was a span of 8 bases. CDR3 residues: CASSWGKYNEQFF. DNA for the CDR3: TGTGCCAGCAGTTGGGGGAAATACAATGAGCAGTTCTTC.

This chain links TRBV20-1 with TRBJ2-5, with TRBD1 identical over 9 bases. CDR1 is DFQATT, CDR2 SNEGSKA, per germline (reference sequence). V shed 5 bases, J shed 4 bases, and the junction held 8 bases outside the gene matches. This CDR3 is 14 amino acids long. DNA for the CDR3: TGCAGTGCTCGGACAGGGGCCCCCAGAGAGACCCAGTACTTC. Translating gives CSARTGAPRETQYF.

About this clonotype: The junction departs from germline at one end; a sequencing error may be responsible. The V and J genes are TRBV7-3 and TRBJ2-2, with D maybe TRBD2 (6 bases). The CDR3 sequence is 18 residues long. The germline CDR1 and CDR2 sequences are SGHTA and FQGTGA. The CDR3 coding sequence is TGTGCCAGCAGCCTTCAGGCTAGCAGGAGGGCGAATACCGGGGAGCTGTTTTTT. It encodes CASSLQASRRANTGELFF.

This clonotype was counted between two and nine times. The chain joins TRBV9 to TRBJ2-1; 11 bases fit TRBD2. Germline CDR1 reads SGDLS; CDR2 reads YYNGEE. With 4 bases clipped from V and 5 bases from J, the junction kept 8 bases outside the gene matches. The length of the CDR3 is 16 residues. The CDR3 DNA sequence: TGTGCCAGCAGCCTTCGGACTAGCGGGTTCAACAATGAGCAGTTCTTC. This translates into CASSLRTSGFNNEQFF.

This clonotype has only a few counts. J is TRBJ2-1 and V is TRBV4-3; D is tentatively TRBD1 or TRBD2 (5 bases each). Per the germline V gene, CDR1 is LGHNA and CDR2 is YSLEER. The CDR3 is 15 amino acids. V shed 6 bases and J shed 5 bases, with 17 bases lying between them. In DNA form, the CDR3 reads TGCGCCAGCAGTCTTGGACCCTCGGGACACAATGAGCAGTTCTTC. This encodes CASSLGPSGHNEQFF.

Worth noting for this clonotype: This may stem from a read error, because a much larger clone lies one nucleotide away. CDR3 sequence reads: CTSSVTGMGEKLFF. For the CDR3, the DNA is TGTACCAGCAGCGTTACAGGGATGGGAGAAAAACTGTTTTTT. This chain uses TRBV9 with TRBJ1-4; D may be TRBD1 (6 bases). The germline CDR1 and CDR2 sequences are SGDLS and YYNGEE. This CDR3 has 14 amino acids.

This chain links TRBV25-1 with TRBJ1-4; TRBD1 agrees at 7 bases. The CDR3 covers 15 residues. The germline gives CDR1 MGHDK, CDR2 SYGVNS. V was pared by 3 bases and J by 8 bases, with 9 bases of the junction left unmatched. CDR3 bases: TGTGCCAGCAGTGACCCTGCGCAGGGGGAAGAAAAACTGTTTTTT. Translation: CASSDPAQGEEKLFF.

As to this clonotype: At one of its ends the junction is not consistent with the germline gene, which may arise from a read error. The rearrangement joins TRBV5-1 to TRBJ1-4; D gene ambiguous. Germline V gene data show CDR1 as SGHRS and CDR2 as YFSETQ. The CDR3 length is 14 residues. Here the CDR3 DNA reads TGTGCCAGCGTATGGCCTACAACTAATGAAAAACTGTTTTTT. Residues: CASVWPTTNEKLFF. Together with reference TRBV5-1 and TRBJ1-4, the CDR3 gives the full variable domain: KAGVTQTPRYLIKTRGQQVTLSCSPISGHRSVSWYQQTPGQGLQFLFEYFSETQRNKGNFPGRFSGRQFSNSRSEMNVSTLELGDSALYLCASVWPTTNEKLFFGSGTQLSVL.

This clonotype was seen many times. The V and J genes are TRBV29-1 and TRBJ2-3, with TRBD2 as a possible D gene (6 bases). Trimming cost V 4 bases and J 2 bases, with 16 bases left between them. The length of the CDR3 is 15 residues. In germline, CDR1 is SQVTM, CDR2 ANQGSEA. CDR3 sequence reads: CSVGGIRGTTDTQYF. The DNA of the CDR3 is TGCAGCGTTGGGGGAATCCGGGGGACCACAGATACGCAGTATTTT.